This TCR beta chain stems from a study of T cell responses to AZD1222 COVID-19 vaccine. Study-level findings and limits: Baseline serology detected seropositivity in only six AZD1222 recipients.

Worth noting for this clone: The antigen is not known.

The germline V gene encodes CDR1 LNHDA and CDR2 SQIVND (reference sequence). CDR3 length: 16 amino acids. The V end was cut by 6 bases, the J end by 5 bases, with 20 bases between. Profiled with immunoSEQ multiplex PCR; TCRdb holds only in-frame clones, not every one. The sample carries over 110,000 clones, roughly nine tenths recorded once. This TCR was recovered from an adult in good health. J is TRBJ2-1 and V is TRBV19; D might be TRBD1 (6 bases). The source was peripheral blood, collected on day 0 of AZD1222 vaccination. CDR3 coding DNA: TGTGCCAGTAGCCACCGAAGAGGGGGAACCCACAATGAGCAGTTCTTC. Translated: CASSHRRGGTHNEQFF.